This TCR beta chain was identified during a study of radiotherapy plus CTLA-4 blockade in lung cancer. About this clone itself: Compared with germline, one end of the junction differs, possibly owing to a read error.

Sequenced by immunoSEQ multiplex PCR; TCRdb stores in-frame clones only, minus some. Of 43,000 or so clones in the sample, roughly 76% were seen once. Germline CDR1 MNHNS, CDR2 SASEGT. The CDR3 runs 15 residues. This receptor was taken from a human donor with non-small cell lung cancer who had a complete response to radiotherapy plus ipilimumab. The rearrangement links TRBV6-1 to TRBJ2-6; D ambiguous. Specimen: peripheral blood, collected from a patient treated with radiotherapy plus ipilimumab. The CDR3 spells CASREDGSGANVLTF. CDR3 nucleotides: TGTGCCAGCAGAGAAGACGGCTCTGGGGCCAACGTCCTGACTTTC.